Listed here are 20 T cell receptor beta chains from one sample, sequenced in a study of Graves' ophthalmopathy and Graves' hyperthyroidism. Amplification from RNA transcripts yielded the TCR beta CDR3 regions. An initial RT-PCR round employing HTBI primers preceded a second-round multiplex PCR. MiXCR was run by TCRdb on the multiplex PCR reads, yielding one entry per CDR3 protein. The sample includes about 370,000 distinct CDR3 sequences, 15% to 20% of them seen just once. The sample consisted of peripheral blood. All receptors derive from an adult woman with stable Graves' hyperthyroidism.

This clonotype has ten or more counts. The chain is built from TRBV28 and TRBJ2-5; 8 positions match TRBD2. V lost 5 bases to trimming and J lost 7 bases; unmatched junction nucleotides: 9. The length of the CDR3 is 14 residues. Germline lookup yields CDR1 MDHEN and CDR2 SYDVKM. The CDR3 DNA reads TGTGCCAGCAGTCAAAACGGACTAGCAGGGACCCAGTACTTC. It yields the protein CASSQNGLAGTQYF.

This clonotype was seen many times. The chain couples TRBV12-3 or TRBV12-4 to TRBJ2-5, with a possible D match to TRBD1 (5 bases). With 1 base removed from V and 2 bases from J, the gap between germline ends came to 14 bases. The CDR3 covers 16 residues. The CDR3 spells CASSLDLGDRQETQYF. Here the CDR3 DNA reads TGTGCCAGCAGTTTAGACCTAGGAGACAGACAAGAGACCCAGTACTTC.

Concerning this clonotype: Compared with germline, one end of the junction differs, possibly owing to a read error. The chain employs TRBV7-2 and TRBJ2-1; TRBD2 matches 9 bases. There are 16 residues in the CDR3. The germline V gene has CDR1 SGHTA and CDR2 FQGNSA. The CDR3 DNA is TGTGCCAGCAGCCTTCTAGCGGGGAGCTCCTACAGTGAGCAGTTCTTC. Amino acids: CASSLLAGSSYSEQFF.

This clonotype was found many times. This chain links TRBV12-3 or TRBV12-4 with TRBJ2-7, with D perhaps matching TRBD2 (5 bases). This CDR3 contains 14 residues. Deletions cut 1 base from V and 2 bases from J, with 9 bases between. The CDR3 DNA reads TGTGCCAGCAGTTTAGTCGGGGTAGCCTACGAGCAGTACTTC. It encodes CASSLVGVAYEQYF.

This clonotype was detected ten times or more. The chain carries TRBV20-1 and TRBJ1-2; 7 bases line up with TRBD1. Germline V gives CDR1 DFQATT, CDR2 SNEGSKA (reference sequence). After removal of 0 bases from V and 4 bases from J, the junction contained 14 bases not matched to a gene. This CDR3 spans 17 amino acids. CDR3: CSARDIWGRDSTYGYTF. The CDR3 DNA is TGCAGTGCTAGAGATATCTGGGGCCGGGACAGCACCTATGGCTACACCTTC.

There are a few counts of this clonotype. The rearrangement links TRBV27 to TRBJ2-5, with D perhaps TRBD2 (5 bases). Trimming stripped 0 bases from V and 1 base from J, with 12 bases between. The CDR3 has 16 residues. CDR1 is MNHEY and CDR2 is SMNVEV in the germline V gene (reference sequence). CDR3 loop: CASSLSSLVAQETQYF. CDR3 DNA: TGTGCCAGCAGTTTATCTTCACTAGTGGCCCAAGAGACCCAGTACTTC.

This clonotype has at least ten counts. The chain carries TRBV12-3 or TRBV12-4 and TRBJ2-1; TRBD1 matches 9 bases. V lost 6 bases to trimming and J lost 2 bases; unmatched junction nucleotides: 5. The CDR3 length is 15 residues. Here the CDR3 reads CASSLGQGTYNEQFF. The CDR3 DNA follows: TGTGCCAGCAGCCTAGGACAGGGGACCTACAATGAGCAGTTCTTC.

The sample holds a few counts of this clonotype. The chain recombines TRBV20-1 with TRBJ2-3; 8 bases align to TRBD2. The germline V gene has CDR1 DFQATT and CDR2 SNEGSKA (reference sequence). This CDR3 has 14 residues. The junction had 9 bases not matched to a gene; V was cut back by 5 bases and J by 5 bases. CDR3 residues: CSAPDFAGGDTQYF. In DNA form, the CDR3 reads TGCAGTGCTCCCGACTTTGCGGGAGGAGATACGCAGTATTTT.

This clonotype came up many times. J is TRBJ2-7 and V is TRBV28; 7 positions match TRBD1. Germline V CDR1 and CDR2: MDHEN, SYDVKM. V lost 6 bases, J lost 0 bases, and 5 bases stayed unmatched. This CDR3 contains 14 residues. CDR3 amino acids: CASRGTAYSYEQYF. The CDR3 DNA sequence: TGTGCCAGCAGGGGGACAGCCTACTCCTACGAGCAGTACTTC.

This clonotype appeared many times. DNA for the CDR3: TGTGCCAGCAGCTTAGTAGTAGGGCTACCTACCATGAACACTGAAGCTTTCTTT. Its translation: CASSLVVGLPTMNTEAFF. The chain employs TRBV7-6 and TRBJ1-1; no clear D. V was shortened by 1 base and J by 0 bases, with 18 bases between the two germline ends. CDR3 length equals 18 residues. CDR1 is SGHVS and CDR2 is FNYEAQ in the germline V gene.

This clonotype was recorded at least ten times. V and J are TRBV15 and TRBJ1-5; TRBD1 matches at 9 bases. V was pared by 4 bases and J by 2 bases, with 6 bases of the junction left unmatched. This CDR3 comprises 16 residues. In germline, CDR1 is LNHNV, CDR2 YYDKDF (reference sequence). DNA for the CDR3: TGTGCCACCAGCAACCGGACAGGGGTCGGCAATCAGCCCCAGCATTTT. It translates to CATSNRTGVGNQPQHF.

This clonotype was seen many times. The chain joins TRBV12-3 or TRBV12-4 to TRBJ2-7, with a tentative D call TRBD2 (6 bases). CDR3 size: 15 residues. V lost 7 bases to trimming and J lost 0 bases, with 16 bases between them. The CDR3 is CASTWDSNFSYEQYF. In DNA form, the CDR3 reads TGTGCCAGCACGTGGGACTCCAACTTCTCCTACGAGCAGTACTTC.

This clonotype has ten or more counts. This chain joins TRBV10-3 and TRBJ1-1, with D perhaps TRBD1 (6 bases). Germline CDR1 ENHRY, CDR2 SYGVKD. The CDR3 has 13 amino acids. V lost 4 bases and J lost 6, with 12 bases in between. CDR3: CAISGDGGAEAFF. DNA of the CDR3: TGTGCCATCAGTGGGGATGGGGGCGCTGAAGCTTTCTTT.

This clonotype was observed at least ten times. This chain links TRBV5-6 with TRBJ2-7; weak D call: TRBD2 (6 bases). Germline V lookup: CDR1 SGHDT, CDR2 YYEEEE. The CDR3 runs to 13 residues. The V end lost 4 bases, the J end lost 3 bases, and 11 bases lay between the germline ends. CDR3 in amino acids: CASSGGVLYEQYF. The CDR3 nucleotides are TGTGCCAGCAGCGGCGGGGTACTCTACGAGCAGTACTTC. Full variable domain (remainder filled in from reference TRBV5-6 and TRBJ2-7): DAGVTQSPTHLIKTRGQQVTLRCSPKSGHDTVSWYQQALGQGPQFIFQYYEEEERQRGNFPDRFSGHQFPNYSSELNVNALLLGDSALYLCASSGGVLYEQYFGPGTRLTVT.

This clonotype was counted a few times. The rearrangement joins TRBV30 to TRBJ2-7; D perhaps matches TRBD1 (5 bases). V lost 3 bases and J 6 bases, leaving 15 bases between the germline ends. Per germline, CDR1 GTSNPN and CDR2 SVGIG (reference sequence). This CDR3 has 13 amino acids. CDR3 bases: TGTGCCTGGAGCCACACAGGCTTCTTCGAGCAGTACTTC. This translates into CAWSHTGFFEQYF.

The rearrangement links TRBV29-1 to TRBJ1-1, with D tentatively TRBD1 (5 bases). The V end was cut by 1 base, the J end by 3 bases, with 12 bases between. This CDR3 is 14 amino acids long. CDR1 is SQVTM, CDR2 ANQGSEA, per germline. The CDR3 DNA reads TGCAGCGTTGAAGTCAGGGCGGGGTACACTGAAGCTTTCTTT. This codes for CSVEVRAGYTEAFF.

This clonotype was seen many times. The chain combines TRBV4-1 with TRBJ1-3, with 7 bases matching TRBD1. Trimming cost V 1 base and J 1 base; bases outside gene matches: 7. The CDR3 consists of 17 residues. Germline-derived CDR1 and CDR2 are MGHRA and YSYEKL. The CDR3 bases are TGCGCCAGCAGCCAAGGACGACAGGGCCGGTCTGGAAACACCATATATTTT. Its translation: CASSQGRQGRSGNTIYF.

On this clonotype itself: A much larger clone sits a single nucleotide away, making a read error possible. V usage is TRBV15 and J usage is TRBJ2-5, with D possibly matching TRBD1 (6 bases). The CDR3 extends over 16 amino acids. Germline-derived CDR1 and CDR2 are LNHNV and YYDKDF (reference sequence). CDR3: CASSREGGSGSGTQYF. CDR3 nucleotides: TGTGCCAGCAGCAGAGAAGGGGGATCTGGATCGGGGACCCAGTACTTC.

In its sample, this clonotype was seen many times. The chain joins TRBV10-3 to TRBJ1-1; 7 bases fit TRBD1. With V trimmed by 0 bases and J by 1 base, 2 bases remained unmatched. CDR3 length equals 15 residues. Germline CDR1 reads ENHRY; CDR2 reads SYGVKD. The CDR3 here is CAISESRTGNTEAFF. The CDR3 coding sequence is TGTGCCATCAGTGAGTCGAGGACAGGGAACACTGAAGCTTTCTTT.

The chain links TRBV29-1 to TRBJ1-3; D possibly corresponds to TRBD1 (5 bases). V dropped 4 bases and J dropped 3 bases, with 13 bases sitting between them. The germline V gene encodes CDR1 SQVTM and CDR2 ANQGSEA. This CDR3 is 14 amino acids long. The CDR3: CSVVRDEGGNTIYF. As DNA, the CDR3 is TGCAGCGTTGTCCGGGACGAAGGTGGAAACACCATATATTTT.